Included here is one TCR beta chain sequence, with context. The sample comes from a study of T cell responses to AZD1222 COVID-19 vaccine. Produced via immunoSEQ multiplex PCR; TCRdb's table is partial and in-frame only. The data hold roughly 110,000 clones, with 90% observed a single time. Germline values: CDR1 LNHDA, CDR2 SQIVND (reference sequence). The V gene lost 10 bases and the J gene lost 10 bases, with 16 bases spanning the gap. CDR3 length equals 11 residues. The origin of this receptor is an adult who received the AZD1222 COVID-19 vaccine. Sample: peripheral blood, taken 28 days after the second AZD1222 dose. This chain uses TRBV19 with TRBJ1-1; the D gene is possibly TRBD1 (5 bases). The CDR3 reads CATASGQGAFF. The CDR3 bases are TGTGCCACCGCTAGTGGGCAGGGAGCTTTCTTT.